One and the same sample provided the 11 T cell receptor beta chains below, sequenced in a study of cytomegalovirus exposure and HLA in healthy donors. Sequencing was performed with immunoSEQ multiplex PCR; in TCRdb, only in-frame clones are kept and a portion is missing. The sample contains 150,000 to 200,000 clones, around nine tenths of which appear only once. Sequences were obtained from PBMCs. These receptors were obtained from a woman in her 30s in good health and CMV-seronegative.

This chain links TRBV29-1 with TRBJ2-7; 11 nucleotides match TRBD1. Germline trimming cut 6 bases from V and 4 bases from J; bases unmatched to any gene: 5. The germline CDR1 and CDR2 sequences are SQVTM and ANQGSEA. The CDR3 extends over 13 amino acids. The CDR3 spells CSVGQGAVYEQYF. CDR3 DNA: TGCAGCGTCGGACAGGGGGCAGTATACGAGCAGTACTTC.

The chain combines TRBV6-1 with TRBJ2-7; 9 positions agree with TRBD1. V shed 3 bases, J shed 6 bases, and the junction held 6 bases outside the gene matches. Germline values: CDR1 MNHNS, CDR2 SASEGT. The CDR3 consists of 14 residues. Written as DNA, the CDR3 is TGTGCCAGCAGTGAGGGACAGGGCCCCAGCGAGCAGTACTTC. This encodes CASSEGQGPSEQYF.

The chain employs TRBV27 and TRBJ1-4, with a tentative D call TRBD1 (6 bases). The CDR3 covers 15 residues. Germline V lookup: CDR1 MNHEY, CDR2 SMNVEV (reference sequence). The V end lost 6 bases, the J end lost 4 bases, and 15 bases lay between the germline ends. The CDR3 DNA reads as TGTGCCAGCAGAGCGGGGCAGGGGTATAATGAAAAACTGTTTTTT. Protein sequence: CASRAGQGYNEKLFF.

This clone came up a few times. The V call is TRBV30, the J call TRBJ1-2; no clear D. V was pared by 5 bases and J by 4 bases, with 11 bases between. Germline CDR1 reads GTSNPN; CDR2 reads SVGIG (reference sequence). CDR3 length: 12 amino acids. CDR3 region: CAWLTGSYGYTF. In DNA form, the CDR3 reads TGTGCCTGGCTAACGGGGTCCTATGGCTACACCTTC. Supplemented by reference TRBV30 and TRBJ1-2, the full variable domain reads SQTIHQWPATLVQPVGSPLSLECTVEGTSNPNLYWYRQAAGRGLQLLFYSVGIGQISSEVPQNLSASRPQDRQFILSSKKLLLSDSGFYLCAWLTGSYGYTFGSGTRLTVV.

This clone was picked up one time. The chain recombines TRBV6-5 with TRBJ2-7; 9 bases map to TRBD1. The CDR3 consists of 14 residues. Losses at the gene ends were 7 bases for V and 2 bases for J; bases not matched to a gene: 6. Germline V gives CDR1 MNHEY, CDR2 SVGAGI. This chain's CDR3 is CASKEGTGPYEQYF. Here the CDR3 DNA reads TGTGCCAGCAAAGAAGGGACAGGGCCCTACGAGCAGTACTTC.

This chain uses TRBV19 with TRBJ1-4, with no clear D. Trimming removed 4 bases from V and 0 bases from J, with 9 bases in between. Germline V CDR1 and CDR2: LNHDA, SQIVND (reference sequence). There are 15 residues in the CDR3. DNA for the CDR3: TGTGCCAGTAGTACAACACAGACAACTAATGAAAAACTGTTTTTT. Protein: CASSTTQTTNEKLFF.

The chain employs TRBV7-7 and TRBJ2-3; TRBD2 matches at 9 bases. The junction had 10 bases not matched to a gene; V was cut back by 5 bases and J by 1 base. Per germline, CDR1 SSHAT and CDR2 FNYEAQ (reference sequence). This CDR3 region has 17 residues. The CDR3 DNA sequence: TGTGCCAGCAGCCCCAACCCCGCTAGCGGGGGCACAGATACGCAGTATTTT. Protein: CASSPNPASGGTDTQYF.

This clone appeared a few times. The J gene is TRBJ2-7, the V gene TRBV6-5; tentatively, D is TRBD1 (5 bases). The CDR3 is 16 residues long. In germline, CDR1 is MNHEY, CDR2 SVGAGI. V dropped 0 bases and J dropped 1 base, with 13 bases sitting between them. CDR3 protein: CASSYSIGAPSYEQYF. CDR3 in DNA: TGTGCCAGCAGTTACTCGATTGGGGCTCCTTCCTACGAGCAGTACTTC.

This clone has a single count. The chain uses TRBV6-5 and TRBJ1-6; the D gene is possibly TRBD1 (5 bases). This CDR3 region has 15 residues. Trimming shortened V by 5 bases and J by 9 bases, and 17 bases separated the two germline ends. Germline CDR1 and CDR2: MNHEY and SVGAGI. The CDR3 DNA reads TGTGCCAGCAGTAAACAGGTTAAGATGGGTTCACCCCTCCACTTT. This encodes CASSKQVKMGSPLHF.

The V gene is TRBV2, the J gene TRBJ1-5; the match to TRBD1 covers 10 bases. The V gene's germline CDR1 is SNHLY and CDR2 FYNNEI. Trimming took 7 bases from V and 0 from J; bases not matched to a gene: 6. The CDR3 contains 16 residues. The CDR3 here is CASTWDRGYSNQPQHF. CDR3 in DNA: TGTGCCAGCACCTGGGACAGGGGATATAGCAATCAGCCCCAGCATTTT.

This clone was seen only a few times. The chain combines TRBV27 with TRBJ1-6; 8 bases match TRBD1. Trimming cost V 6 bases and J 8 bases; bases outside gene matches: 6. Germline loops: CDR1 MNHEY, CDR2 SMNVEV (reference sequence). This CDR3 region has 14 residues. The CDR3 spells CASRPGTGDSPLHF. The CDR3 nucleotides are TGTGCCAGCAGACCAGGGACAGGCGATTCACCCCTCCACTTT.